The next 30 T cell receptor beta chains were all read from a single sample in a study of blood T cell repertoires in COVID-19. Libraries were prepared by immunoSEQ multiplex PCR; TCRdb keeps only in-frame clonotypes and omits some of them. The repertoire consists of just over 250,000 clones, with more than 70% occurring once and the leading ten covering 2% to 3%. Sequencing used peripheral blood. The receptors shown here come from a woman aged 50 to 65 with acute or convalescent COVID-19.

This clone was counted only a few times. This chain links TRBV5-1 with TRBJ1-1; 8 positions agree with TRBD1. V gave up 4 bases and J gave up 4 bases; unmatched junction bases: 3. CDR3 length: 13 amino acids. Germline V gene lookup returns CDR1 SGHRS and CDR2 YFSETQ. The CDR3 region is CASSRGQGTEAFF. The CDR3 coding sequence is TGCGCCAGCAGCCGTGGACAGGGCACTGAAGCTTTCTTT. Drawing the rest from reference TRBV5-1 and TRBJ1-1, the complete variable domain is KAGVTQTPRYLIKTRGQQVTLSCSPISGHRSVSWYQQTPGQGLQFLFEYFSETQRNKGNFPGRFSGRQFSNSRSEMNVSTLELGDSALYLCASSRGQGTEAFFGQGTRLTVV.

V and J are TRBV9 and TRBJ1-5; no clear D gene. V gave up 1 base and J gave up 5 bases, with 7 bases separating them. Germline CDR1 and CDR2: SGDLS and YYNGEE. The CDR3 sequence is 13 residues long. CDR3 protein: CASSVNFDQPQHF. The CDR3 bases are TGTGCCAGCAGCGTAAATTTCGATCAGCCCCAGCATTTT.

The V and J genes are TRBV6-1 and TRBJ2-5; TRBD1 is a possible D gene (6 bases). This CDR3 spans 16 amino acids. Trimming took 3 bases from V and 1 from J, leaving 15 bases between them. CDR1 is MNHNS and CDR2 is SASEGT in the germline V gene. The CDR3 nucleotides are TGTGCCAGCAGTGATAGGAAAGGGACATTCCAAGAGACCCAGTACTTC. Amino acids: CASSDRKGTFQETQYF.

The gene calls are TRBV28 and TRBJ1-6, with 8 bases aligning to TRBD1. With 3 bases clipped from V and 7 bases from J, the junction kept 5 bases outside the gene matches. The germline gives CDR1 MDHEN, CDR2 SYDVKM. This CDR3 is 15 amino acids long. The DNA for the CDR3 is TGTGCCAGCAGTTTCATAGGACAGGGCAATTCACCCCTCCACTTT. It is translated as CASSFIGQGNSPLHF.

This sequence joins TRBV13 and TRBJ2-3, with 7 bases lining up with TRBD2. CDR1 and CDR2 from the germline V gene are PRHDT and FYEKMQ (reference sequence). Trimming cost V 4 bases and J 0 bases; bases outside gene matches: 10. The CDR3 runs 17 residues. CDR3: CASSSQFGDYSTDTQYF. The CDR3 region has the DNA TGTGCCAGCAGCTCACAGTTTGGGGACTATAGCACAGATACGCAGTATTTT.

The chain couples TRBV6-2 or TRBV6-3 to TRBJ1-5; the D gene is possibly TRBD1 (5 bases). Germline CDR1 MNHEY, CDR2 SVGEGT. The CDR3 has 16 residues. Trimming took off 2 bases at V and 2 bases at J, with 13 bases between the two ends. DNA for the CDR3: TGTGCCAGCAGTTACGGGCAGGGAAGGCGCAATCAGCCCCAGCATTTT. It is translated as CASSYGQGRRNQPQHF.

The chain is built from TRBV5-6 and TRBJ2-1; 9 nucleotides agree with TRBD2. The ends lost 3 bases at V and 3 bases at J; junction bases unmatched: 10. There are 17 residues in the CDR3. The germline gives CDR1 SGHDT, CDR2 YYEEEE. The CDR3 DNA reads TGTGCCAGCAGCTCCACACGACTAGCGGACGGCTACAATGAGCAGTTCTTC. It is translated as CASSSTRLADGYNEQFF.

The chain has TRBV7-2 and TRBJ2-5, with 11 bases aligning to TRBD2. The CDR3 is made up of 17 amino acids. The germline gives CDR1 SGHTA, CDR2 FQGNSA. The ends lost 1 base at V and 5 bases at J; junction bases unmatched: 9. The CDR3 sequence: CASSLDPPGLAEETQYF. CDR3 nucleotide sequence: TGTGCCAGCAGCTTAGACCCCCCGGGACTAGCGGAGGAGACCCAGTACTTC.

The chain recombines TRBV9 with TRBJ2-1, with 12 bases lining up with TRBD2. V dropped 4 bases and J dropped 2; count of bases not matched to a gene: 4. The germline V gene encodes CDR1 SGDLS and CDR2 YYNGEE. The CDR3 is made up of 16 amino acids. The CDR3 loop reads CASSPRTSGAYNEQFF. CDR3 in DNA: TGTGCCAGCAGCCCCCGGACTAGCGGGGCCTACAATGAGCAGTTCTTC.

The genes are TRBV28 and TRBJ1-1, with D perhaps matching TRBD1 (5 bases). V was trimmed by 6 bases and J by 6 bases, leaving 14 bases between them. The CDR3 loop spans 13 amino acids. From germline, CDR1 is MDHEN and CDR2 SYDVKM. The CDR3 sequence is CASRAGGLPEAFF. The DNA for the CDR3 is TGTGCCAGCAGGGCCGGGGGATTACCTGAAGCTTTCTTT.

This clone was seen a single time. The V call is TRBV19, the J call TRBJ2-5; perhaps TRBD1 as D (6 bases). The CDR3 has 18 residues. Germline V lookup: CDR1 LNHDA, CDR2 SQIVND (reference sequence). The V gene lost 3 bases and the J gene lost 1 base, with 21 bases spanning the gap. In nucleotides, the CDR3 is TGTGCCAGTAGTATTCGAGGGAGATCTTTGGGGGCCCAAGAGACCCAGTACTTC. This encodes CASSIRGRSLGAQETQYF.

The rearrangement joins TRBV9 to TRBJ2-3; 8 positions match TRBD2. Losses at the gene ends were 4 bases for V and 0 bases for J; bases not matched to a gene: 10. The CDR3 contains 17 residues. CDR1 is SGDLS and CDR2 is YYNGEE in the germline V gene. The CDR3 here is CASSLSSGATSTDTQYF. For the CDR3, the DNA is TGTGCCAGCAGCCTCAGTAGCGGGGCGACTAGCACAGATACGCAGTATTTT. The whole variable domain, filled in from reference TRBV9 and TRBJ2-3, reads DSGVTQTPKHLITATGQRVTLRCSPRSGDLSVYWYQQSLDQGLQFLIQYYNGEERAKGNILERFSAQQFPDLHSELNLSSLELGDSALYFCASSLSSGATSTDTQYFGPGTRLTVL.

The chain recombines TRBV5-6 with TRBJ2-2; D may be TRBD1 (5 bases). Trimming took off 1 base at V and 5 bases at J, with 21 bases between the two ends. The germline V gene has CDR1 SGHDT and CDR2 YYEEEE. The CDR3 sequence is 18 residues long. Written as DNA, the CDR3 is TGTGCCAGCAGCTTGATGAATCTGGGCAGGGCGGTGACCGGGGAGCTGTTTTTT. It encodes CASSLMNLGRAVTGELFF.

This chain joins TRBV5-1 and TRBJ2-7; 11 positions agree with TRBD1. CDR1 and CDR2 (germline): SGHRS, YFSETQ. The ends lost 3 bases at V and 1 base at J; junction bases unmatched: 3. This CDR3 comprises 15 residues. CDR3 sequence reads: CASSYGTGGSYEQYF. DNA of the CDR3: TGCGCCAGCAGCTACGGGACAGGGGGATCCTACGAGCAGTACTTC.

The chain uses TRBV28 and TRBJ2-3; 13 positions match TRBD2. This CDR3 has 19 amino acids. Germline CDR1 MDHEN, CDR2 SYDVKM. V shed 5 bases and J 2 bases; nucleotides not matched to a gene: 13. The CDR3 region has the DNA TGTGCCAGCAGTACGAGGACTAGCGGGAGAGAAGGAATCACAGATACGCAGTATTTT. Translation gives CASSTRTSGREGITDTQYF.

The chain carries TRBV2 and TRBJ1-6, with D unresolved. The length of the CDR3 is 13 residues. Germline CDR1 and CDR2: SNHLY and FYNNEI. V lost 6 bases and J 7 bases, leaving 10 bases between the germline ends. The CDR3 spells CASRRDFNSPLHF. CDR3 sequence (DNA): TGTGCCAGCAGGAGGGATTTCAATTCACCCCTCCACTTT.

This rearrangement joins TRBV24-1 to TRBJ2-1, with 9 bases that match TRBD2. Germline V gene data show CDR1 as KGHDR and CDR2 as SFDVKD. V lost 1 base, J lost 10 bases, and 7 bases stayed unmatched. There are 15 residues in the CDR3. CDR3 coding DNA: TGTGCCACCAGTGATTTTATAGCGGGAGTTGAAGAGCAGTTCTTC. It yields the protein CATSDFIAGVEEQFF.

The chain links TRBV19 to TRBJ2-7; D might be TRBD2 (6 bases). The germline V and J ends were trimmed by 1 base and 0 bases, with 19 bases remaining between them. Germline V gene data show CDR1 as LNHDA and CDR2 as SQIVND (reference sequence). This CDR3 is 18 amino acids long. CDR3 DNA sequence: TGTGCCAGTAGTATAGGTCGACACCGGGACTTGAGCTCCTACGAGCAGTACTTC. Its translation is CASSIGRHRDLSSYEQYF. Filled out from reference TRBV19 and TRBJ2-7, the complete variable domain reads DGGITQSPKYLFRKEGQNVTLSCEQNLNHDAMYWYRQDPGQGLRLIYYSQIVNDFQKGDIAEGYSVSREKKESFPLTVTSAQKNPTAFYLCASSIGRHRDLSSYEQYFGPGTRLTVT.

This chain's CDR3 is CASRNLSAEAFF. CDR3 bases: TGTGCCAGCAGAAACCTGAGCGCTGAAGCTTTCTTT. This chain connects TRBV28 to TRBJ1-1; D uncertain. Germline V gives CDR1 MDHEN, CDR2 SYDVKM. With 6 bases removed from V and 6 bases from J, the gap between germline ends came to 11 bases. This CDR3 is 12 amino acids long.

V usage is TRBV6-1 and J usage is TRBJ2-7, with TRBD1 matching over 9 bases. CDR1 is MNHNS and CDR2 is SASEGT in the germline V gene. The CDR3 length is 14 residues. V lost 3 bases to trimming and J lost 2 bases; unmatched junction nucleotides: 2. The CDR3 DNA reads TGTGCCAGCAGTGATGGGACAGGGCCCTACGAGCAGTACTTC. Its translation: CASSDGTGPYEQYF.

The chain couples TRBV24-1 to TRBJ2-1; 12 nucleotides align to TRBD2. CDR3 length: 16 amino acids. Germline trimming cut 4 bases from V and 4 bases from J; bases unmatched to any gene: 4. Germline CDR1 and CDR2: KGHDR and SFDVKD. The CDR3 DNA reads TGTGCCACCAGTGAGGCTAGCGGGAGGGGTTACAATGAGCAGTTCTTC. Its translation: CATSEASGRGYNEQFF.

This clone has only a few counts. The chain employs TRBV19 and TRBJ1-5; unclear D gene. This CDR3 is 15 amino acids long. V was cut by 7 bases and J by 3 bases, with 16 bases left in between. The germline V gene encodes CDR1 LNHDA and CDR2 SQIVND (reference sequence). The CDR3, as DNA: TGTGCCAGTACTCCCTTACGAGGCCTCAATCAGCCCCAGCATTTT. Amino acid sequence: CASTPLRGLNQPQHF.

The V call is TRBV7-3, the J call TRBJ2-1; 10 nucleotides match TRBD1. With 1 base clipped from V and 6 bases from J, the junction kept 6 bases outside the gene matches. This CDR3 region has 16 residues. CDR1 is SGHTA, CDR2 FQGTGA, per germline. CDR3 nucleotide sequence: TGTGCCAGCAGCTTAAGGTCGACAGGGGGCCTCAATGAGCAGTTCTTC. It translates to CASSLRSTGGLNEQFF. Based on the CDR3 plus reference TRBV7-3 and TRBJ2-1, the full variable domain is GAGVSQTPSNKVTEKGKYVELRCDPISGHTALYWYRQSLGQGPEFLIYFQGTGAADDSGLPNDRFFAVRPEGSVSTLKIQRTERGDSAVYLCASSLRSTGGLNEQFFGPGTRLTVL.

This rearrangement joins TRBV30 to TRBJ1-4, with a possible D match to TRBD1 (6 bases). The germline gives CDR1 GTSNPN, CDR2 SVGIG (reference sequence). Trimming took off 0 bases at V and 7 bases at J, with 15 bases between the two ends. This CDR3 is built from 15 residues. CDR3 residues: CAWSVLGGGGEKLFF. The CDR3 bases are TGTGCCTGGAGTGTACTCGGGGGAGGGGGTGAAAAACTGTTTTTT.

The chain combines TRBV10-3 with TRBJ2-1, with TRBD1 identical over 9 bases. V lost 6 bases, J lost 5 bases, and 2 bases stayed unmatched. This CDR3 is built from 13 residues. Germline loops: CDR1 ENHRY, CDR2 SYGVKD. In nucleotides, the CDR3 is TGTGCCATCAGAGGACAGGGGAACAATGAGCAGTTCTTC. The encoded protein is CAIRGQGNNEQFF.

This chain links TRBV21-1 with TRBJ1-5; the tabulated D call, TRBD1, remains unverified against the DNA. TRBV21-1 is reported as a pseudogene. The CDR3 has 22 amino acids. CDR3 region: CASSKVGEQQSVGTVSNQPQHF. For the CDR3, the DNA is TGTGCCAGCAGCAAAGTTGGGGAGCAGCAAAGTGTAGGGACAGTCAGCAATCAGCCCCAGCATTTT.

The CDR3 region has the DNA TGTGCCAGCAGTGAACGTTCGGGTTGGGACAGAAGGAACACTGAAGCTTTCTTT. Amino acid sequence: CASSERSGWDRRNTEAFF. V gene TRBV6-1 combines with J gene TRBJ1-1; 7 bases match TRBD1. The CDR3 is made up of 18 amino acids. CDR1 and CDR2 (germline): MNHNS, SASEGT. The J segment lost 1 base and the V segment lost 2 bases, leaving 13 bases of the junction unmatched.

The chain employs TRBV10-3 and TRBJ1-1, with 12 nucleotides matching TRBD1. Per germline, CDR1 ENHRY and CDR2 SYGVKD. CDR3 size: 13 residues. Losses at the gene ends were 4 bases for V and 10 bases for J; bases not matched to a gene: 4. The CDR3: CAISAPGQGAAFF. CDR3 coding DNA: TGTGCCATCAGTGCACCGGGACAGGGGGCAGCTTTCTTT.

The chain has TRBV30 and TRBJ2-5; perhaps TRBD1 as D (6 bases). Trimming removed 0 bases at V and 1 base at J, with 12 bases between. The CDR3 length is 15 residues. The germline CDR1 and CDR2 sequences are GTSNPN and SVGIG (reference sequence). CDR3 DNA sequence: TGTGCCTGGAGTGTGGGGAGACAGGTCCAAGAGACCCAGTACTTC. Translated: CAWSVGRQVQETQYF.

This clone was detected only once. The gene calls are TRBV5-1 and TRBJ2-7; 7 bases are a match to TRBD1. The CDR3 is made up of 14 amino acids. Germline lookup yields CDR1 SGHRS and CDR2 YFSETQ. Germline trimming cut 0 bases from V and 5 bases from J; bases unmatched to any gene: 5. This CDR3 reads CASSLAIGGNEQYF. For the CDR3, the DNA is TGCGCCAGCAGCTTGGCCATAGGGGGCAACGAGCAGTACTTC.